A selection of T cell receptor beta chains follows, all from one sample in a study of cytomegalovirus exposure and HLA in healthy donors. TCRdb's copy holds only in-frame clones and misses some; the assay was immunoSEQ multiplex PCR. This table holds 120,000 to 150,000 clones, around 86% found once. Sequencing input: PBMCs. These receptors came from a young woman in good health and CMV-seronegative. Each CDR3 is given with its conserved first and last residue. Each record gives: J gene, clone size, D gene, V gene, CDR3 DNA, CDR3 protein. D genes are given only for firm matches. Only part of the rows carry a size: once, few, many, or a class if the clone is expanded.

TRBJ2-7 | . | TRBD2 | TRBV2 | TGTGCCAGCAGTGAAAGGACTAGCGGGGTGATGAACTCCTACGAGCAGTACTTC | CASSERTSGVMNSYEQYF
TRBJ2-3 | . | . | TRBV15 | TGTGCCACCAGCAGAGCGGGAGAAACAGATACGCAGTATTTT | CATSRAGETDTQYF
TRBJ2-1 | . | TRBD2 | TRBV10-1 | TGCGCCAGCAGTACTAGCGGGGGATCCTCCTACAATGAGCAGTTCTTC | CASSTSGGSSYNEQFF
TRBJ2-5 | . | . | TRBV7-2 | TGTGCCAGCAGCGGCGGGACTTTTATCCAAGAGACCCAGTACTTC | CASSGGTFIQETQYF
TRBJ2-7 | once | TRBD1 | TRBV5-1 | TGCGCCAGCAGCCCGGTCGGGACAGGGCTAGGCGAGCAGTACTTC | CASSPVGTGLGEQYF
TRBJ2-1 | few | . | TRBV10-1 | TGCGCCAGCAGTGAGTCTGGACAGACGTACAATGAGCAGTTCTTC | CASSESGQTYNEQFF
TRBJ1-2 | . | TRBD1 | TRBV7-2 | TGTGCCAGCAGCTTAGCGCCTGGGGACAGGAACTATGGCTACACCTTC | CASSLAPGDRNYGYTF
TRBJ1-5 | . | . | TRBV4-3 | TGCGCCAGCAGCCAAGATCGGGGTTTCAATCAGCCCCAGCATTTT | CASSQDRGFNQPQHF
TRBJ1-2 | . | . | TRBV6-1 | TGTGCCAGCGCCCTGATGCGGGATAACTATGGCTACACCTTC | CASALMRDNYGYTF
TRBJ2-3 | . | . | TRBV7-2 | TGTGCCAGCAGCTTGTGGAGGGATACGCAGTATTTT | CASSLWRDTQYF
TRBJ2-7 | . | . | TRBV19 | TGTGCCAGTAGTATAGGGAGGGTTGGGACCTACGAGCAGTACTTC | CASSIGRVGTYEQYF
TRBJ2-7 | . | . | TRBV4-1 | TGCGCCAGCAGCAATCGCAGGGTTAGCGAGCAGTACTTC | CASSNRRVSEQYF
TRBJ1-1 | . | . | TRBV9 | TGTGCCAGCAGCGTATTAGAGAACACTGAAGCTTTCTTT | CASSVLENTEAFF
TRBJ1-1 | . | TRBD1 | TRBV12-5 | TGTGCTAGTGGTTTGGTACGCAGGGACAGAACTCGGGACACTGAAGCTTTCTTT | CASGLVRRDRTRDTEAFF
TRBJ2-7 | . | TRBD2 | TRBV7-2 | TGTGCCAGCAGCGACTCTAGCGGGGGCTACGAGCAGTACTTC | CASSDSSGGYEQYF
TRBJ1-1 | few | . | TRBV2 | TGTGCCAGCAGTGAAAGGCGGGATCGAACTGAAGCTTTCTTT | CASSERRDRTEAFF
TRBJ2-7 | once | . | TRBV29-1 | TGCAGCGTTGAAGAACGGGAGACAGGGCCCTACGAGCAGTACTTC | CSVEERETGPYEQYF
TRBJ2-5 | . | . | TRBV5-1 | TGCGCCAGCAGCTTGGCCTCCGGGGGTGAGACCCAGTACTTC | CASSLASGGETQYF
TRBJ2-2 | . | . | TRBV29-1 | TGCAGCGTCGACAGCAGGGAGGACACCGGGGAGCTGTTTTTT | CSVDSREDTGELFF
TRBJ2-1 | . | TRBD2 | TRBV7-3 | TGTGCCAGCAGCCTTAGCGGGAGCTCCTACAATGAGCAGTTCTTC | CASSLSGSSYNEQFF
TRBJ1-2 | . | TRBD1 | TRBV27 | TGTGCCAGCAGTTTAGGGAACAGGGGGCGCTTCCATGGCTACACCTTC | CASSLGNRGRFHGYTF
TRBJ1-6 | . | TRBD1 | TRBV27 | TGTGCCAGCAGTCCGAACAGGGGTTCACCCCTCCACTTT | CASSPNRGSPLHF
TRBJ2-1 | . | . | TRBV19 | TGTGCCAGTACCTCAGGTTCCTACAATGAGCAGTTCTTC | CASTSGSYNEQFF
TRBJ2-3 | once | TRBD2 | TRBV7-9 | TGTGCCAGCCTGAGCGGGAGTAGCACAGATACGCAGTATTTT | CASLSGSSTDTQYF
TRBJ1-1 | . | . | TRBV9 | TGTGCCAGCAGCGTAGATTCAAGATGGGCAGGGCCCTCTAACACTGAAGCTTTCTTT | CASSVDSRWAGPSNTEAFF